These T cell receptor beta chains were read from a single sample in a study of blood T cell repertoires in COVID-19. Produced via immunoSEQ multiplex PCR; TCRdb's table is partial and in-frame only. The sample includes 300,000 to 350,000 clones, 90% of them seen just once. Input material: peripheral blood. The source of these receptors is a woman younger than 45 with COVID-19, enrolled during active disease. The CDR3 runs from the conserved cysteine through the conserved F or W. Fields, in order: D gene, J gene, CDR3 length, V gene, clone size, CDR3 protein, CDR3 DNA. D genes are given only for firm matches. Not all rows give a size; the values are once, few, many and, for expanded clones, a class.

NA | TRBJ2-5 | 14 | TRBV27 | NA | CASSPLVNGETQYF | TGTGCCAGCAGCCCATTAGTGAATGGAGAGACCCAGTACTTC
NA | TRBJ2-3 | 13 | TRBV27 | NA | CASRLTGTDTQYF | TGTGCCAGCAGGCTGACAGGCACAGATACGCAGTATTTT
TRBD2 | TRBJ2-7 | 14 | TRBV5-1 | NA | CASSLGASGYEQYF | TGCGCCAGCAGCTTGGGGGCTAGCGGTTACGAGCAGTACTTC
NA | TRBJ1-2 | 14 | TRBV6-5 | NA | CASRRDRSNYGYTF | TGTGCCAGCAGACGCGACAGATCCAACTATGGCTACACCTTC
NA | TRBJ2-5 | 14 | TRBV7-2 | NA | CASSLYGGVETQYF | TGTGCCAGCAGCTTATACGGAGGGGTAGAGACCCAGTACTTC
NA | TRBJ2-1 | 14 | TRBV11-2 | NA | CASSLGAGLGEQFF | TGTGCCAGCAGCTTAGGAGCGGGCTTGGGGGAGCAGTTCTTC
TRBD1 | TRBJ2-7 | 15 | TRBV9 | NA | CASSFKGRGQDEQYF | TGTGCCAGCAGCTTTAAGGGCAGGGGGCAGGACGAGCAGTACTTC
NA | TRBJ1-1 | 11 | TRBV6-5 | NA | CASTRDTEAFF | TGTGCCAGCACCCGGGACACTGAAGCTTTCTTT
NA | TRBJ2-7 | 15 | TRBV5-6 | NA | CASSSTGRSSYEQYF | TGTGCCAGCAGCTCGACAGGGAGGAGCTCCTACGAGCAGTACTTC
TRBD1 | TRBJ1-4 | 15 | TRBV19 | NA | CASSRTGTGGEKLFF | TGTGCCAGTAGTCGGACCGGGACAGGGGGTGAAAAACTGTTTTTT
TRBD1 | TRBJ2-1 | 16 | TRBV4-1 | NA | CASSQEGQVVYNEQFF | TGCGCCAGCAGCCAAGAAGGACAGGTGGTCTACAATGAGCAGTTCTTC
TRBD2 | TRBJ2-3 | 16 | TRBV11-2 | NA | CASSLGTSGLGDTQYF | TGTGCCAGCAGCTTGGGGACTAGCGGGTTGGGGGATACGCAGTATTTT
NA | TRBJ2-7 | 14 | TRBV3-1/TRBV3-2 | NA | CASSRRAGTYEQYF | TGTGCCAGCAGCCGGAGGGCCGGGACCTACGAGCAGTACTTC
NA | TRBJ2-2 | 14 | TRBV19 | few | CASRQGADTGELFF | TGTGCCAGTAGACAGGGAGCGGACACCGGGGAGCTGTTTTTT
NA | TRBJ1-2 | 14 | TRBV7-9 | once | CASSLVVGAEGYTF | TGTGCCAGCAGCTTAGTTGTCGGCGCGGAAGGCTACACCTTC
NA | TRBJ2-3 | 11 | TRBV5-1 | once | CASSFRDTQYF | TGCGCCAGCAGCTTTCGGGATACGCAGTATTTT
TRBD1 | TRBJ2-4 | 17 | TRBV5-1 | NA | CASSSETTGRLGNIQYF | TGCGCCAGCAGCTCCGAAACGACAGGGCGTTTGGGAAACATTCAGTACTTC
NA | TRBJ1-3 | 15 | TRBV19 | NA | CASSLSGGAGNTIYF | TGTGCCAGTAGTTTATCGGGGGGCGCTGGAAACACCATATATTTT
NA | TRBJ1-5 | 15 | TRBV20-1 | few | CSASPGGRSNQPQHF | TGCAGTGCTAGTCCGGGGGGTAGGAGCAATCAGCCCCAGCATTTT
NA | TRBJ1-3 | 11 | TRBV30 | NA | CAWSVGGTIYF | TGTGCCTGGAGTGTAGGGGGCACCATATATTTT
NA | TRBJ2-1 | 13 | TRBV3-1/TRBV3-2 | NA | CASSQDVGTEQFF | TGTGCCAGCAGCCAAGATGTCGGGACAGAGCAGTTCTTC
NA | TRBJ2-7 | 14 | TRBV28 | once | CASRIDRLAYEQYF | TGTGCCAGCAGGATAGACAGGCTTGCCTACGAGCAGTACTTC
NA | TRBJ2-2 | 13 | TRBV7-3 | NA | CASSSSNTGELFF | TGTGCCAGCAGCTCGTCGAACACCGGGGAGCTGTTTTTT
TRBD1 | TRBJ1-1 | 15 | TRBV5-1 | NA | CASSLNRDRGHEAFF | TGCGCCAGCAGCCTAAACCGGGACAGGGGCCATGAAGCTTTCTTT
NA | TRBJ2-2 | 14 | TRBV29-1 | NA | CSAGTTTNTGELFF | TGCAGCGCCGGGACAACGACGAACACCGGGGAGCTGTTTTTT
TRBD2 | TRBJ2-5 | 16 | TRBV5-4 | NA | CASSSSASGNVGTQYF | TGTGCCAGCAGCTCTTCTGCTAGCGGGAACGTTGGGACCCAGTACTTC
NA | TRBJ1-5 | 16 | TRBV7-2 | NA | CASSRGGIDSNQPQHF | TGTGCCAGCAGCCGGGGGGGAATAGATAGCAATCAGCCCCAGCATTTT
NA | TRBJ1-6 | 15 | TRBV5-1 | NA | CASNKLGQGNSPLHF | TGCGCCAGCAATAAGCTCGGGCAGGGAAATTCACCCCTCCACTTT
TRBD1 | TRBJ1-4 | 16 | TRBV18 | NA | CASSPRDRGLMSKLFF | TGTGCCAGCTCACCACGGGACAGGGGTCTAATGAGCAAACTGTTTTTT
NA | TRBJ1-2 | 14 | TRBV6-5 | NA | CASSFRVPGYGYTF | TGTGCCAGCAGTTTCCGGGTCCCGGGCTATGGCTACACCTTC
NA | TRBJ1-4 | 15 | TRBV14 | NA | CASSTTGGAGEKLFF | TGTGCCAGCAGTACGACCGGGGGAGCTGGTGAAAAACTGTTTTTT
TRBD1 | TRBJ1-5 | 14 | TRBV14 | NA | CASSQAGGSQPQHF | TGTGCCAGCAGCCAAGCAGGGGGAAGTCAGCCCCAGCATTTT
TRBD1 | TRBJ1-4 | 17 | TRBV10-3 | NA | CAISEGQGLGDNEKLFF | TGTGCCATCAGTGAAGGACAGGGATTGGGGGATAATGAAAAACTGTTTTTT
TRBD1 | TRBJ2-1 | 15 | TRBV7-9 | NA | CASSLIPDRGNEQFF | TGTGCCAGCAGCTTAATACCGGACAGGGGGAATGAGCAGTTCTTC
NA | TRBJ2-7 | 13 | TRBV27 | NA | CASARGGLNEQYF | TGTGCCAGCGCGAGGGGAGGCCTGAACGAGCAGTACTTC
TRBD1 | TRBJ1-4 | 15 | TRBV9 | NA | CASSVEGQGGEKLFF | TGTGCCAGCAGCGTAGAGGGACAGGGTGGTGAAAAACTGTTTTTT
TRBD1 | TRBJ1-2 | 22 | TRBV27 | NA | CASSLWAIPPGTGDRANYGYTF | TGTGCCAGCAGTTTATGGGCCATCCCACCCGGGACAGGGGACCGAGCTAACTATGGCTACACCTTC
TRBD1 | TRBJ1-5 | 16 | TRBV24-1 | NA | CATSDQTGRGNQPQHF | TGTGCCACCAGTGACCAGACAGGGCGTGGAAATCAGCCCCAGCATTTT
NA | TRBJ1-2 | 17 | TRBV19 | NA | CASSPTRRNRVIDGYTF | TGTGCCAGTAGTCCTACGCGGCGGAACAGGGTGATTGATGGCTACACCTTC
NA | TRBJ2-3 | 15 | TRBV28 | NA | CASSFYGRDSDTQYF | TGTGCCAGCAGTTTTTACGGGCGGGATTCAGATACGCAGTATTTT
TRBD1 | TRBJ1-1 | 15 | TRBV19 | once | CASSALGQGDTEAFF | TGTGCCAGTAGTGCCCTGGGACAGGGAGACACTGAAGCTTTCTTT
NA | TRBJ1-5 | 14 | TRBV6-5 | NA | CASRWGHLNQPQHF | TGTGCCAGCAGATGGGGACATTTAAATCAGCCCCAGCATTTT